This is a list of T cell receptor beta chains from one sample in a study of identical twins' blood T cells. TCRdb fed the 5' RACE reads into MiXCR, producing one record per CDR3 protein. The data contain about 370,000 distinct CDR3 sequences, about 28% of them singletons. The sequenced sample was PBMCs. The receptors originated from a woman between 18 and 49 years old in good health. CDR3s include the opening cysteine and the closing phenylalanine or tryptophan. Fields, in order: V gene, D gene, J gene, clone size, CDR3 DNA, CDR3 protein. The D gene is left open where the match is weak. The size of a clone is reported for some rows only, either as once, few or many, or as a class for expanded clones.

TRBV5-1,.,TRBJ2-3,few,TGCGCCAGCAGAGGGGGACTAACCAATCCCACAGATACGCAGTATTTT,CASRGGLTNPTDTQYF
TRBV20-1,.,TRBJ1-4,many,TGCAGTGCTAGTTTAGGGCAGGAGTACGAAAAACTGTTTTTT,CSASLGQEYEKLFF
TRBV19,TRBD1,TRBJ1-2,.,TGTGCCAGTAGTCCTCATTCGGGACAGGGAAACTATGGCTACACCTTC,CASSPHSGQGNYGYTF
TRBV7-6,.,TRBJ1-6,.,TGTGCCAGCAGCGCCATCCAGCTTACTAATTCACCCCTCCACTTT,CASSAIQLTNSPLHF
TRBV18,.,TRBJ2-7,few,TGTGCCAGCTCACCACCAGGGGCCTACGAGCAGTACTTC,CASSPPGAYEQYF
TRBV15,.,TRBJ1-1,.,TGTGCCACCAGCAGAGATATTAGGATCGGCAGCATGAACACTGAAGCTTTCTTT,CATSRDIRIGSMNTEAFF
TRBV5-1,TRBD1,TRBJ1-2,.,TGCGCCAGCAGCTTCTCCGGGACAGGGGGCGCCCGGTATGGCTACACCTTC,CASSFSGTGGARYGYTF
TRBV6-6,.,TRBJ2-2,.,TGTGCCACCGCAGCGCAGGCCCCCGGGGAGCTGTTTTTT,CATAAQAPGELFF
TRBV10-2,.,TRBJ1-2,many,TGCGCCAGCAGGGGGTCTCAACGGACGAACTATGGCTACACCTTC,CASRGSQRTNYGYTF
TRBV25-1,.,TRBJ2-1,few,TGTGCCAGCAGTTTTTTCAGCTCCTACAATGAGCAGTTCTTC,CASSFFSSYNEQFF
TRBV19,.,TRBJ1-1,few,TGTGCCAGTAGTATGTGGTGGGGCGCGGAAACAATCAACACTGAAGCTTTCTTT,CASSMWWGAETINTEAFF
TRBV6-5,.,TRBJ1-1,.,TGTGCCAGCATCAGCTTAAACACTGAAGCTTTCTTT,CASISLNTEAFF
TRBV3-1,.,TRBJ1-1,.,TGTGCCAGCAGCCAAGTCTGGGAAGGAACTGAAGCTTTCTTT,CASSQVWEGTEAFF
TRBV20-1,.,TRBJ1-1,.,TGCAGTGCGAGGGACCCCCGGGCTTTCTTT,CSARDPRAFF
TRBV7-9,.,TRBJ2-1,.,TGTGCCAGCAGCATTTCAGTGGGGGGAGCGAGCCAGAACAATGAGCAGTTCTTC,CASSISVGGASQNNEQFF
TRBV12-5,.,TRBJ1-1,many,TGTGCTAGTGGCCTCGAGGGGGGCCAGACTGAAGCTTTCTTT,CASGLEGGQTEAFF
TRBV29-1,.,TRBJ1-1,.,TGCAGCGCTAAAAGAGGGACTGAAGCTTTCTTT,CSAKRGTEAFF
TRBV4-1,.,TRBJ1-1,.,TGCGCCAGCAGCGTGGGACGGGGTCTTAGCGAAGCTTTCTTT,CASSVGRGLSEAFF
TRBV29-1,.,TRBJ1-1,.,TGCAGCGTTGTAGGGGGGCCCTGGGAGGCTTTCTTT,CSVVGGPWEAFF
TRBV6-2/TRBV6-3,TRBD1,TRBJ1-2,few,TGTGCCAGCAGTGCGACCGGGACAGGGAACTATGGCTACACCTTC,CASSATGTGNYGYTF
TRBV6-5,.,TRBJ1-3,.,TGTGCCAGCAGTTACTCCAGGGCCGTTTTTGGAAACACCATATATTTT,CASSYSRAVFGNTIYF
TRBV6-4,.,TRBJ1-1,few,TGTGCCAGCAGTGACTCAGGTGAGCTCGCTGAAGCTTTCTTT,CASSDSGELAEAFF
TRBV7-9,TRBD2,TRBJ2-1,.,TGTGCCAGCAACCCTTTTCGACTAGCGGAAAATGAGCAGTTCTTC,CASNPFRLAENEQFF
TRBV20-1,.,TRBJ1-1,.,TGCAGTGCTAGATCGGGGACTGAAGCTTTCTTT,CSARSGTEAFF
TRBV20-1,.,TRBJ1-1,.,TGCAGTGCTAGAGTTCCGGGCATGAACACTGAAGCTTTCTTT,CSARVPGMNTEAFF
TRBV12-3/TRBV12-4,.,TRBJ2-1,.,TGTGCCAGCAGTTTGGACAGACCATGCAATGAGCAGTTCTTC,CASSLDRPCNEQFF
TRBV7-8,TRBD2,TRBJ2-2,once,TGTGCCAGCAGCCCCGGGGGGAAAAACACCGGGGAGCTGTTTTTT,CASSPGGKNTGELFF
TRBV9,TRBD1,TRBJ2-6,.,TGTGCCAGCAGCGCCAGGACAGGGGGCACAGGGGCCAACGTCCTGACTTTC,CASSARTGGTGANVLTF
TRBV27,.,TRBJ2-1,.,TGTGCCAGCAGTCCCGGGACACCTAACAATGAGCAGTTCTTC,CASSPGTPNNEQFF
TRBV5-6,.,TRBJ1-2,.,TGTGCCAGCAGCTTGTTCGTGGAGAACTATGGCTACACCTTC,CASSLFVENYGYTF
TRBV6-5,.,TRBJ1-1,.,TGTGCCAGCAGTTACTCCTGGGGGGACCCAGAAGCTTTCTTT,CASSYSWGDPEAFF
TRBV11-2,TRBD2,TRBJ2-7,.,TGTGCCAGCAGTGGGATAGCGGGAGAATCCCACGAGCAGTACTTC,CASSGIAGESHEQYF
TRBV20-1,.,TRBJ2-7,few,TGCAGTGCCACCGGACGGGACTCCTACGAGCAGTACTTC,CSATGRDSYEQYF
TRBV9,TRBD2,TRBJ2-3,many,TGTGCCAGCAGCCCTCGGACTAGCTTAAACACAGATACGCAGTATTTT,CASSPRTSLNTDTQYF
TRBV29-1,TRBD2,TRBJ2-1,few,TGCAGCGTCGCTGGACTAGCGGGAAACAATGAGCAGTTCTTC,CSVAGLAGNNEQFF
TRBV20-1,TRBD1,TRBJ2-1,.,TGCAGTGCTAAATCCGGGACAGTCGCTGAGCAGTTCTTC,CSAKSGTVAEQFF
TRBV6-2/TRBV6-3,.,TRBJ1-2,few,TGTGCCAGCACCTATACAGGATTGGGTGGCTACACCTTC,CASTYTGLGGYTF
TRBV12-3/TRBV12-4,.,TRBJ1-1,many,TGTGCCAGCACGATGGGGGGTGCATCTGCAGCTTTCTTT,CASTMGGASAAFF
TRBV5-1,.,TRBJ2-3,.,TGCGCCAGCAGCTTGTCGGACACCACAGATACGCAGTATTTT,CASSLSDTTDTQYF
TRBV4-3,TRBD2,TRBJ2-7,.,TGCGCCAGCAGCCAAGATCTAGCGGGAAAAGAGCAGTACTTC,CASSQDLAGKEQYF
TRBV9,.,TRBJ1-1,.,TGTGCCAGCAGCCCGCTCAGGGGGAACACTGAAGCTTTCTTT,CASSPLRGNTEAFF
TRBV6-1,TRBD2,TRBJ2-1,.,TGTGCCAGCAGTCCAGGGACTAGCGGGAGAGGTGAGCAGTTCTTC,CASSPGTSGRGEQFF
TRBV9,.,TRBJ1-2,few,TGTGCCAGCAGCGTCCCTGGCGGGGGAGTTAACTATGGCTACACCTTC,CASSVPGGGVNYGYTF
TRBV28,TRBD1,TRBJ1-2,.,TGTGCCAGCAGTTACAGGGGGCCGGGCTACACCTTC,CASSYRGPGYTF
TRBV29-1,.,TRBJ2-1,.,TGCAGCGTTGAACCCCACAATGAGCAGTTCTTC,CSVEPHNEQFF
TRBV6-1,TRBD1,TRBJ1-5,few,TGTGCCAGCAGTGAACCAGGACAGGGTCCTCAGCCCCAGCATTTT,CASSEPGQGPQPQHF
TRBV27,TRBD1,TRBJ1-1,many,TGTGCCAGCAGTGTGACAGGGGGGCTGAACACTGAAGCTTTCTTT,CASSVTGGLNTEAFF
TRBV9,.,TRBJ2-5,.,TGTGCCAGCAGCGCAGGGCAAGAGACCCAGTACTTC,CASSAGQETQYF
TRBV9,.,TRBJ1-1,few,TGTGCCAGCAGCGTAGAGTTGGTTCCCAACACTGAAGCTTTCTTT,CASSVELVPNTEAFF
TRBV7-9,.,TRBJ2-3,.,TGTGCCAGCAGCAGGGGGTCAGCAGATACGCAGTATTTT,CASSRGSADTQYF
TRBV13,.,TRBJ1-3,.,TGTGCCAGCAAAGGAGTTCTTAGCACCATATATTTT,CASKGVLSTIYF
TRBV7-9,.,TRBJ1-6,.,TGTGCCAGCAGCTTAGATGGCAGGGGATGGATTAATTCACCCCCCCACTTT,CASSLDGRGWINSPPHF
TRBV7-9,TRBD2,TRBJ2-7,few,TGTGCCAGCAGCTCTTTGGGGAGCGGGGGAGTCTACGAGCAGTACTTC,CASSSLGSGGVYEQYF
TRBV20-1,.,TRBJ2-1,.,TGCAGTGCTAGAGATCCCTTATCCGGCAGGGTGGGTGAGCAGTTCTTC,CSARDPLSGRVGEQFF
TRBV11-3,.,TRBJ2-1,few,TGTGCCAGCAGTCCGCGGGACTCCCTATCGATTCCCAATGAGCAGTTCTTC,CASSPRDSLSIPNEQFF
TRBV10-2,TRBD1,TRBJ2-1,few,TGCGCCAGCAGTGAGTCGCGTTGGCTAGGGGGCAGTGAGCAGTTCTTC,CASSESRWLGGSEQFF